The subject of this entry is one TCR beta chain. The data derive from a study of blood T cell repertoires in COVID-19. Assignment of participants to cohorts was predicated upon participant-reported clinical history. Germline V CDR1 and CDR2: SGHDT, YYEEEE. V was trimmed by 4 bases and J by 3 bases, leaving 16 bases between them. CDR3 length: 16 amino acids. Clones were read by immunoSEQ multiplex PCR, and TCRdb kept only the in-frame ones, dropping some. Among more than 350,000 clones listed, about 88% were seen once. The rearrangement uses TRBV5-6 and TRBJ2-2; TRBD2 is a possible D gene (6 bases). The material sequenced was PBMCs or T cells enriched from blood (not recorded which). The receptor comes from a woman aged 18 to 35 who had been exposed to COVID-19. Written as DNA, the CDR3 is TGTGCCAGCAGCCCGGGGAGGACTACTTACACCGGGGAGCTGTTTTTT. Its translation: CASSPGRTTYTGELFF.